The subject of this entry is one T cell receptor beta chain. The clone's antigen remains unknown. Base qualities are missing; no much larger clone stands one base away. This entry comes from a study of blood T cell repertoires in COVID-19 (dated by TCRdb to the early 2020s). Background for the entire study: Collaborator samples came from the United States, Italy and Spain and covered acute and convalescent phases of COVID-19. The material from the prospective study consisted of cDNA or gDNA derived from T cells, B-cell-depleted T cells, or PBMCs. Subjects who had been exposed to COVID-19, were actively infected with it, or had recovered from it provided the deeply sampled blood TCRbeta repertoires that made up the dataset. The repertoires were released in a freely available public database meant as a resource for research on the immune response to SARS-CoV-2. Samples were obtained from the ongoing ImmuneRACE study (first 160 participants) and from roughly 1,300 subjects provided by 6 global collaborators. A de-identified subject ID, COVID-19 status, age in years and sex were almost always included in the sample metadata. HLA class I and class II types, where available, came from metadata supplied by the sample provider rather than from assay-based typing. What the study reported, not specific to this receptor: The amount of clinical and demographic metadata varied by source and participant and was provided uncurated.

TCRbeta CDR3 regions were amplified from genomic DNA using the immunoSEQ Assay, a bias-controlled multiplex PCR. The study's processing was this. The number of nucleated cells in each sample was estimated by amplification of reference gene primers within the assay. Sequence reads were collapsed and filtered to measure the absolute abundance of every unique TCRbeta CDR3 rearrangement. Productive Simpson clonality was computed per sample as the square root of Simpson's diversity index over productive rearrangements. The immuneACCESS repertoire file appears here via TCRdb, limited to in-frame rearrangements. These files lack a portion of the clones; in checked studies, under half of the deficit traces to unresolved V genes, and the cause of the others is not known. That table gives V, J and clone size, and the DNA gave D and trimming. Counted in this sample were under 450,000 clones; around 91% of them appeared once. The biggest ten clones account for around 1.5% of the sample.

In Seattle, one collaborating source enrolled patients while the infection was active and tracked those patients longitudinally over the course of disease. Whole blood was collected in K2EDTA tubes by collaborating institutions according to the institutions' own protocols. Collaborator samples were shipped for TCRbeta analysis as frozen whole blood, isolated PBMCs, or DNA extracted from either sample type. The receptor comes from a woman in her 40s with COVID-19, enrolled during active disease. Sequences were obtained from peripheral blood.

The DNA sequence follows: TGTGCCAGCAGCAAAGAGGGGCGGGAGGCCTACGAGCAGTACTTC. This encodes CASSKEGREAYEQYF. This sequence uses TRBV21-1 and TRBJ2-7; the table's D gene call, TRBD2, was not cross checked with the DNA. TRBV21-1 is assigned pseudogene status. Taken from cysteine to phenylalanine, the CDR3 has 15 residues. Only the CDR3 region is kept as DNA, spanning 45 bases read in frame from base 1.